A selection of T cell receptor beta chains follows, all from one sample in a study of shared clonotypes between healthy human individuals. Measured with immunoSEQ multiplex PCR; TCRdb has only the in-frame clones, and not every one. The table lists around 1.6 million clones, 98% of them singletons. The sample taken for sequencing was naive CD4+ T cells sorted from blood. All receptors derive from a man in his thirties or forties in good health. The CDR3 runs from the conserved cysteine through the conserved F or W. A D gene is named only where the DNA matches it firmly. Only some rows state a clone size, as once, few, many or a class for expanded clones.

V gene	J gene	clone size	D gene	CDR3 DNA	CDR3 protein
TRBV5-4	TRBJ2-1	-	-	TGTGCCAGCAGCTTGGGTTCCTCAGGCCGTTACAATGAGCAGTTCTTC	CASSLGSSGRYNEQFF
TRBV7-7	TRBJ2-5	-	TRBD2	TGTGCTAGCAGCTTAGGTACGCGGGGAGGGGACCAAGAGACCCAGTACTTC	CASSLGTRGGDQETQYF
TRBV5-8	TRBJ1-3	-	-	TGTGCCAGCAGCTTTTATAGAGGGGGAAACACCATATATTTT	CASSFYRGGNTIYF
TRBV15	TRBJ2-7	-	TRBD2	TGTGCCACCAGGCCGGAGACTAGCGGGAGCTACGAGCAGTACTTC	CATRPETSGSYEQYF
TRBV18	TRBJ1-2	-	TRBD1	TGTGCCAGCTCAGGGACAGGGAACTATGGCTACACCTTC	CASSGTGNYGYTF
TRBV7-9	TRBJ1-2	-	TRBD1	TGTGCCAGCAGCTTACAGTCCGAGGGGGCCGGTGGCTACACCTTC	CASSLQSEGAGGYTF
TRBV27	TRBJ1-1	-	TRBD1	TGTGCCAGCAGTCCTGTGACAGGGCGTGGAGCTTTCTTT	CASSPVTGRGAFF
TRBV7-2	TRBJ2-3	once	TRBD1	TGTGCCAGCAGCTTTCGACAGGGTGCAGATACGCAGTATTTT	CASSFRQGADTQYF
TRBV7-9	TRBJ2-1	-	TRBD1	TGTGCCAGCAGCATGGACAGGGACTACAATGAGCAGTTCTTC	CASSMDRDYNEQFF
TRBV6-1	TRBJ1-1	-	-	TGTGCCAGCAGGAGGACGGGGGACACTGAAGCTTTCTTT	CASRRTGDTEAFF
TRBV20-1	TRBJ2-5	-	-	TGCAGTGCTAGAGAAGGGGAGACCCAGTACTTC	CSAREGETQYF
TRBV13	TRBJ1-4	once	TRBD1	TGTGCCAGCAGCTTAACAGGGGGCGGAGGTGAAAAACTGTTTTTT	CASSLTGGGGEKLFF
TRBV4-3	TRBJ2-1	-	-	TGCGCCAGCAGCCAAGAGGGACCTTCCAATGAGCAGTTCTTC	CASSQEGPSNEQFF
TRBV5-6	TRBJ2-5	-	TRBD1	TGTGCCAGCAGCTTCGGGACAGCTCAAGAGACCCAGTACTTC	CASSFGTAQETQYF
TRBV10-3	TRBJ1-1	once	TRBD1	TGTGCCATCAGTGGTCAGGGGGATGGGGCGCACACTGAAGCTTTCTTT	CAISGQGDGAHTEAFF
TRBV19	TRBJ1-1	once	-	TGTGCCAGTAGTACTGGCACTGAAGCTTTCTTT	CASSTGTEAFF
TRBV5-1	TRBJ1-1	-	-	TGCGCCAGCAGCTTGGAAGGGTTCATGAACACTGAAGCTTTCTTT	CASSLEGFMNTEAFF
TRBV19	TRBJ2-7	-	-	TGTGCCAGTAGTATTTTCGTGGGAGCCTCCTCTACCTACGAGCAGTACTTC	CASSIFVGASSTYEQYF
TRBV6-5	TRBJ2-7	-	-	TGTGCCAGCAGTTACGGGAACCTGGTCCGCGAGCAGTACTTC	CASSYGNLVREQYF
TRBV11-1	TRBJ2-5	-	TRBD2	TGTGCCAGCAGCTTAGAAAGACTAGCGGGAGAGACCCAGTACTTC	CASSLERLAGETQYF
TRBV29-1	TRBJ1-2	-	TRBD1	TGCAGCGTGGGACAGGGAAACTATGGCTACACCTTC	CSVGQGNYGYTF
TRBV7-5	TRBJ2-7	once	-	TGTGCCAGAAGCTCCCCGGGACAGGGGCCCCTGGAGCAGTACTTC	CARSSPGQGPLEQYF
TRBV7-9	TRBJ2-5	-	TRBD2	TGTGCCAGACTAGCGGGCCAGACCCAGTACTTC	CARLAGQTQYF
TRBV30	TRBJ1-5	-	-	TGTGCCTGGACATCCAGTCGTAGGGGGGTCGGCAATCAGCCCCAGCATTTT	CAWTSSRRGVGNQPQHF
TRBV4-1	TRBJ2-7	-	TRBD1	TGCGCCAGCAGCCAGAGGACAGGGGGCTACGAGCAGTACTTC	CASSQRTGGYEQYF
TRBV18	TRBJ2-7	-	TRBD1	TGTGCCAGCTCTCGGGACAGTGAAGTCGAGCAGTACTTC	CASSRDSEVEQYF
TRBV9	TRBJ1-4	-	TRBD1	TGTGCCAGCAGCCTCCAAGACAGGGCGGGGGAAAAACTGTTTTTT	CASSLQDRAGEKLFF
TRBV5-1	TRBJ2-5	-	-	TGCGCCAGCAGCTTCGGACTGCAAGAGACCCAGTACTTC	CASSFGLQETQYF
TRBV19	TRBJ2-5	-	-	TGTGCCAGTACGCACGGGGGACACCGAGGCCAAGAGACCCAGTACTTC	CASTHGGHRGQETQYF
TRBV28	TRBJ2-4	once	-	TGTGCCAGCAGTTTGACGGGGCCCGGGGAGGACATTCAGTACTTC	CASSLTGPGEDIQYF